The rows below give T cell receptor beta chains drawn from one sample of a study of regulatory T cells in long-lasting Graves disease. TCRdb independently ran MiXCR on the multiplex PCR reads; one entry per CDR3 protein. This repertoire shows hundreds of thousands of distinct CDR3 sequences, roughly 15% found once; its top ten account for under 20%. The same data also contributed to another study, on T cells in Graves' hyperthyroidism and ophthalmopathy.

Sequenced here: peripheral blood mononuclear cells (PBMCs), sampled at new diagnosis, from a patient treated with antithyroid drugs. The receptors derive from a woman aged 30 to 39 with Graves disease. CDR3s include the opening cysteine and the closing phenylalanine or tryptophan. D genes are given only for firm matches. Clone size is shown for a subset of rows, as once, few, many or a class of expanded clone.

TRBJ2-7 | TRBV19 | . | few | CASSMYSSYEQYF | TGTGCCAGTAGTATGTACAGCAGCTACGAGCAGTACTTC
TRBJ2-3 | TRBV12-3/TRBV12-4 | TRBD2 | few | CASSLRRERTDTQYF | TGTGCCAGCAGTTTGCGGCGGGAGAGAACAGATACGCAGTATTTT
TRBJ2-5 | TRBV2 | TRBD2 | many | CASNGLAGTAETQYF | TGTGCCAGCAATGGACTAGCGGGAACTGCGGAGACCCAGTACTTC
TRBJ2-2 | TRBV6-1 | . | few | CASSEMNTNTGELFF | TGTGCCAGCAGTGAAATGAATACGAACACCGGGGAGCTGTTTTTT
TRBJ1-1 | TRBV11-2 | . | many | CASSLGGVAAFF | TGTGCCAGCAGCTTAGGGGGTGTGGCCGCTTTCTTT
TRBJ1-3 | TRBV6-2/TRBV6-3 | . | many | CASSETRISGNTIYF | TGTGCCAGCAGTGAAACCCGGATCTCTGGAAACACCATATATTTT
TRBJ2-7 | TRBV9 | TRBD1 | . | CASSVGQGASYEQYF | TGTGCCAGCAGCGTAGGACAGGGGGCTTCCTACGAGCAGTACTTC
TRBJ1-1 | TRBV7-2 | TRBD1 | once | CASSSTTGAGYSNTEAFF | TGTGCCAGCAGCTCAACTACAGGGGCAGGGTACTCCAACACTGAAGCTTTCTTT
TRBJ2-2 | TRBV5-1 | TRBD2 | few | CASSLPVIAGGDTGELFF | TGCGCCAGCAGCTTGCCCGTAATAGCGGGAGGAGACACCGGGGAGCTGTTTTTT
TRBJ1-5 | TRBV20-1 | . | few | CSARNSLYSNQPQHF | TGCAGTGCTAGAAATAGCCTTTATAGCAATCAGCCCCAGCATTTT
TRBJ2-3 | TRBV10-3 | TRBD1 | few | CAIRNRGASTDTQYF | TGTGCCATCAGAAACAGGGGCGCCTCCACAGATACGCAGTATTTT
TRBJ2-7 | TRBV7-9 | TRBD1 | . | CASTSIARGQSSYEQYF | TGTGCCAGCACCTCCATCGCCCGGGGACAGAGCTCCTACGAGCAGTACTTC
TRBJ2-2 | TRBV10-3 | . | few | CASRESQEGAGELFF | TGTGCCAGCAGAGAGTCTCAAGAAGGGGCCGGGGAGCTGTTTTTT
TRBJ2-2 | TRBV12-3/TRBV12-4 | TRBD1 | many | CASSVDRLHPELFF | TGTGCCAGCAGCGTGGACAGGCTGCATCCCGAGCTGTTTTTT
TRBJ1-1 | TRBV6-1 | TRBD1 | . | CASSKGGQAGTEAFF | TGTGCCAGCAGTAAGGGCGGACAGGCCGGCACTGAAGCTTTCTTT
TRBJ2-7 | TRBV7-9 | TRBD1 | once | CASSSRGWAGGSNSYEQYF | TGTGCCAGCAGCTCAAGGGGGTGGGCAGGGGGCTCAAACTCCTACGAGCAGTACTTC
TRBJ2-7 | TRBV30 | TRBD1 | . | CAWRATGSSGGLGPTYEQYF | TGTGCCTGGAGGGCGACAGGGTCGTCCGGCGGGTTGGGGCCCACCTACGAGCAGTACTTC
TRBJ1-1 | TRBV2 | . | many | CASSVMSPRTNTEAFF | TGTGCCAGCAGTGTTATGTCCCCAAGGACAAACACTGAAGCTTTCTTT
TRBJ2-2 | TRBV3-1 | . | few | CASSQVQGAGELFF | TGTGCCAGCAGCCAAGTACAGGGCGCCGGGGAGCTGTTTTTT
TRBJ2-3 | TRBV7-9 | . | . | CASSLSERAYLDTDTQYF | TGTGCCAGCAGCCTTAGCGAGAGAGCATATCTCGACACAGATACGCAGTATTTT
TRBJ1-4 | TRBV27 | TRBD1 | . | CASSFHIPGTGDNEKLFF | TGTGCCAGCAGTTTTCACATACCCGGGACAGGGGATAATGAAAAACTGTTTTTT
TRBJ2-1 | TRBV6-2/TRBV6-3 | TRBD2 | many | CASRPWTSGRVKDEQFF | TGTGCCAGCAGACCCTGGACTAGCGGGAGGGTTAAGGATGAGCAGTTCTTC
TRBJ2-6 | TRBV2 | . | many | CASQGRVSGANVLTF | TGTGCCAGCCAGGGCAGGGTCTCTGGGGCCAACGTCCTGACTTTC
TRBJ2-1 | TRBV11-2 | . | many | CASSLVGPSYNEQFF | TGTGCCAGCAGCTTAGTGGGCCCCTCCTACAATGAGCAGTTCTTC
TRBJ2-2 | TRBV7-3 | . | few | CASSLGISTGELFF | TGTGCCAGCAGCTTAGGTATTTCGACCGGGGAGCTGTTTTTT
TRBJ1-5 | TRBV18 | . | many | CASSPHPRAANQPQHF | TGTGCCAGCTCACCTCACCCGAGGGCTGCGAATCAGCCCCAGCATTTT
TRBJ2-5 | TRBV30 | . | many | CAWSRSVTGTQYF | TGTGCCTGGAGTAGATCGGTGACCGGGACCCAGTACTTC